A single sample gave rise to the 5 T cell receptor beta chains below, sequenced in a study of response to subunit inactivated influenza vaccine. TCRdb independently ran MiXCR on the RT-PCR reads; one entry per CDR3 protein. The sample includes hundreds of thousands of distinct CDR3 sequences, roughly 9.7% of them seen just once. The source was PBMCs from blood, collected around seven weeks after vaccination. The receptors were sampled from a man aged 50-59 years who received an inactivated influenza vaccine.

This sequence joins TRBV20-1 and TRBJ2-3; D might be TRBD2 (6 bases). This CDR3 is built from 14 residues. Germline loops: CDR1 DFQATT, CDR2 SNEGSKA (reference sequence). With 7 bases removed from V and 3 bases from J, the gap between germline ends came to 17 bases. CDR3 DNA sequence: TGCAGTGGGGCGAGTCTTGCGGGAACAGATACGCAGTATTTT. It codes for CSGASLAGTDTQYF.

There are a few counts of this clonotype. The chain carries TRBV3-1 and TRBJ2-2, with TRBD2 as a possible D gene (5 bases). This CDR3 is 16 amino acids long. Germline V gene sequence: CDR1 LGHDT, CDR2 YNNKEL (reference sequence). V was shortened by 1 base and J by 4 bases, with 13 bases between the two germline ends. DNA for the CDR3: TGTGCCAGCAGCCAAGTTGCGAGGGTAACCACCGGGGAGCTGTTTTTT. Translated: CASSQVARVTTGELFF.

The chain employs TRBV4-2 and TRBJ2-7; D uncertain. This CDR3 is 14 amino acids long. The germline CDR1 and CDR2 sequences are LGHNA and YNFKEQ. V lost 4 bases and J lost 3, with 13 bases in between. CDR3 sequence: CASSPGLSCYEQYF. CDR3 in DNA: TGTGCCAGCAGCCCCGGGCTCTCCTGCTACGAGCAGTACTTC.

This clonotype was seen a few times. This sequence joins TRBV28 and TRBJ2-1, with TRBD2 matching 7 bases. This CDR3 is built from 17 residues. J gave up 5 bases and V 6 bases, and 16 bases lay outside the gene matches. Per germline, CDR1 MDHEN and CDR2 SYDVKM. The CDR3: CASRPRNLAVRHNEQFF. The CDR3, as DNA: TGTGCCAGCAGGCCCAGAAACCTAGCGGTCCGGCACAATGAGCAGTTCTTC.

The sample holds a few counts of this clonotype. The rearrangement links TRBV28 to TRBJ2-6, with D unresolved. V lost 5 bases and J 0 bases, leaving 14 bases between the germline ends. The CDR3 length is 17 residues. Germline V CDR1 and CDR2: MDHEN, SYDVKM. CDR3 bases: TGTGCCAGCAGTCAGGACGCGGATTTCTCTGGGGCCAACGTCCTGACTTTC. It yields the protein CASSQDADFSGANVLTF.